These 30 T cell receptor beta chains were sequenced from one sample in a study of cytomegalovirus exposure and HLA in healthy donors. The PCR was carried out with 60 Vbeta primers and 13 Jbeta primers. Here immunoSEQ multiplex PCR was the method, and the copy in TCRdb shows in-frame clones only, minus some. The sample shows approximately 150,000 clones, roughly 73% of them seen only once. The sequencing input was PBMCs. These receptors came from a male donor in good health and CMV-seronegative.

The chain is built from TRBV7-9 and TRBJ1-1; possibly TRBD1 for D (5 bases). Germline CDR1 is SEHNR and CDR2 is FQNEAQ (reference sequence). V was clipped by 5 bases and J by 4 bases, with 23 bases between them. This CDR3 spans 17 amino acids. The CDR3 sequence: CASSPGRGGMLSTEAFF. The CDR3 nucleotides read TGTGCCAGCAGCCCGGGACGGGGGGGAATGTTAAGCACTGAAGCTTTCTTT.

The chain uses TRBV15 and TRBJ2-2, with D perhaps TRBD1 (5 bases). Germline CDR1 is LNHNV and CDR2 is YYDKDF (reference sequence). V was cut by 7 bases and J by 2 bases, with 11 bases left in between. The CDR3 is 14 amino acids. This chain's CDR3 is CATIPWGNTGELFF. CDR3 nucleotide sequence: TGTGCCACCATCCCTTGGGGCAACACCGGGGAGCTGTTTTTT.

The chain couples TRBV6-6 to TRBJ2-5; 7 nucleotides agree with TRBD1. The ends lost 6 bases at V and 0 bases at J; junction bases unmatched: 4. CDR3 length: 14 amino acids. Germline CDR1 and CDR2: MNHNY and SVGAGI (reference sequence). CDR3 protein: CASRSDRDQETQYF. Written as DNA, the CDR3 is TGTGCCAGCAGATCCGACAGGGACCAAGAGACCCAGTACTTC.

The chain couples TRBV5-1 to TRBJ2-7; the match to TRBD1 covers 9 bases. The CDR3 loop spans 15 amino acids. Germline trimming cut 1 base from V and 2 bases from J; bases unmatched to any gene: 4. Germline V gene lookup returns CDR1 SGHRS and CDR2 YFSETQ. The CDR3 coding sequence is TGCGCCAGCAGCTTGTTGGGGACAGGGACCTACGAGCAGTACTTC. Amino acids: CASSLLGTGTYEQYF.

This rearrangement joins TRBV19 to TRBJ2-5; 8 bases map to TRBD2. Germline V gene sequence: CDR1 LNHDA, CDR2 SQIVND (reference sequence). The CDR3 contains 16 residues. Trimming took 5 bases from V and 3 from J; bases not matched to a gene: 11. The CDR3: CASSDPPGGLKETQYF. The DNA for the CDR3 is TGTGCCAGTAGTGATCCCCCGGGGGGGCTGAAAGAGACCCAGTACTTC.

The chain combines TRBV2 with TRBJ1-1, with 7 bases fitting TRBD1. Germline-derived CDR1 and CDR2 are SNHLY and FYNNEI. CDR3 length: 14 residues. J gave up 4 bases and V 8 bases, and 10 bases lay outside the gene matches. The CDR3 is CASDLQGLGTEAFF. CDR3 coding DNA: TGTGCCAGCGACCTACAGGGGTTAGGCACTGAAGCTTTCTTT.

This rearrangement joins TRBV28 to TRBJ2-4, with 7 nucleotides matching TRBD1. The junction had 3 bases not matched to a gene; V was cut back by 7 bases and J by 0 bases. The CDR3 has 14 residues. Germline V gene sequence: CDR1 MDHEN, CDR2 SYDVKM. The CDR3 is CASTRTGAKNIQYF. CDR3 in DNA: TGTGCCAGCACCAGGACAGGAGCCAAAAACATTCAGTACTTC.

The chain has TRBV28 and TRBJ2-5; 11 bases line up with TRBD2. The DNA end lines up better with TRBJ2-7; the J call may be wrong. The CDR3 covers 13 residues. CDR1 and CDR2 (germline): MDHEN, SYDVKM. The CDR3 sequence: CASTGTSGYEQYF. Here the CDR3 DNA reads TGTGCCAGCACCGGGACTAGCGGCTACGAGCAGTACTTC.

The J gene is TRBJ2-2, the V gene TRBV7-9; maybe TRBD2 (5 bases). Trimming stripped 11 bases from V and 7 bases from J, with 8 bases between. The CDR3 covers 10 residues. In germline, CDR1 is SEHNR, CDR2 FQNEAQ (reference sequence). The CDR3 spells CAAAGGELFF. The DNA for the CDR3 is TGTGCCGCCGCGGGCGGGGAGCTGTTTTTT.

The genes are TRBV11-2 and TRBJ2-1; possible D gene TRBD1, 6 bases. In germline, CDR1 is SGHAT, CDR2 FQNNGV. Between the trimmed V and J ends, which lost 3 bases and 8 bases, there was a span of 14 bases. The CDR3 spans 14 residues. In nucleotides, the CDR3 is TGTGCCAGCAGCTTTGGGGGCGGGTTCTATGAGCAGTTCTTC. It codes for CASSFGGGFYEQFF.

V and J are TRBV19 and TRBJ2-7, with TRBD1 matching over 8 bases. Germline V gene lookup returns CDR1 LNHDA and CDR2 SQIVND (reference sequence). Trimming removed 5 bases from V and 6 bases from J; junction bases left unmatched: 9. The CDR3 sequence is 14 residues long. CDR3 in DNA: TGTGCCAGTAGTCCACCGGGACAGGCGGGCGAGCAGTACTTC. Amino acids: CASSPPGQAGEQYF.

The J gene is TRBJ2-1, the V gene TRBV27; D is perhaps TRBD1 (6 bases). The CDR3 loop spans 16 amino acids. The germline V gene encodes CDR1 MNHEY and CDR2 SMNVEV (reference sequence). V lost 2 bases and J 4 bases, leaving 15 bases between the germline ends. The CDR3 region is CASSLVDGTFYNEQFF. CDR3 bases: TGTGCCAGCAGTTTAGTCGACGGGACATTTTACAATGAGCAGTTCTTC.

In its sample, this clone was seen a few times. CDR3 DNA: TGTGCCACCAGCAAACTAGCGCCGAATGAGCAGTTCTTC. Protein: CATSKLAPNEQFF. V gene TRBV15 combines with J gene TRBJ2-1, with TRBD2 identical over 7 bases. The CDR3 has 13 residues. V was clipped by 4 bases and J by 7 bases; unmatched bases: 4. CDR1 and CDR2 from the germline V gene are LNHNV and YYDKDF (reference sequence).

The V and J genes are TRBV4-1 and TRBJ2-7; 12 positions match TRBD2. The germline CDR1 and CDR2 sequences are MGHRA and YSYEKL. This CDR3 is built from 16 residues. V shed 5 bases, J shed 6 bases, and the junction held 11 bases outside the gene matches. The CDR3 spells CASSGGLLAGGIEQYF. The CDR3 bases are TGCGCCAGCAGCGGAGGGTTACTAGCGGGGGGTATCGAGCAGTACTTC.

In its sample, this clone was seen a few times. The chain combines TRBV25-1 with TRBJ2-2; 8 bases map to TRBD1. Germline V gives CDR1 MGHDK, CDR2 SYGVNS. V was pared by 4 bases and J by 7 bases, with 8 bases of the junction left unmatched. The CDR3 consists of 15 residues. DNA for the CDR3: TGTGCCAGCAGTGCTGACAGGGGTCGAGGCGGGGAGCTGTTTTTT. It yields the protein CASSADRGRGGELFF.

J is TRBJ1-1 and V is TRBV6-1; D not certain. CDR3 length equals 14 residues. Trimming shortened V by 5 bases and J by 5 bases, and 15 bases separated the two germline ends. Germline CDR1 MNHNS, CDR2 SASEGT. The CDR3 here is CASSKKRGETEAFF. The CDR3 nucleotides are TGTGCCAGCAGTAAAAAGAGAGGAGAGACTGAAGCTTTCTTT.

The DNA of the CDR3 is TGCAGTGCTCGAGGGGGCGAAAAACTGTTTTTT. This encodes CSARGGEKLFF. The chain is built from TRBV20-1 and TRBJ1-4; TRBD1 agrees at 7 bases. Trimming removed 5 bases from V and 8 bases from J; junction bases left unmatched: 2. This CDR3 has 11 residues. The V gene's germline CDR1 is DFQATT and CDR2 SNEGSKA (reference sequence).

Of note for this clone: Other DNA sequences in this sample translate to the same CDR3. The chain carries TRBV5-1 and TRBJ2-3; perhaps TRBD2 as D (7 bases). Trimming stripped 0 bases from V and 0 bases from J, with 8 bases between. CDR3 length equals 15 residues. Germline loops: CDR1 SGHRS, CDR2 YFSETQ. The CDR3 here is CASSLGGGSTDTQYF. In nucleotides, the CDR3 is TGCGCCAGCAGCTTGGGGGGGGGCAGCACAGATACGCAGTATTTT.

V gene TRBV4-3 combines with J gene TRBJ1-5, with no clear D. The V and J ends lost 0 bases and 0 bases respectively, with 12 bases between them. The CDR3 runs 17 residues. The germline V gene has CDR1 LGHNA and CDR2 YSLEER. The CDR3 sequence is CASSQDLGSFSNQPQHF. The CDR3 nucleotides read TGCGCCAGCAGCCAAGATCTTGGTAGTTTTAGCAATCAGCCCCAGCATTTT.

The chain employs TRBV4-2 and TRBJ1-1, with TRBD1 identical over 9 bases. V lost 2 bases and J lost 5; bases outside the gene matches: 9. Germline CDR1 and CDR2: LGHNA and YNFKEQ. The CDR3 runs to 16 residues. CDR3 loop: CASSQFGTGRGTEAFF. CDR3 sequence (DNA): TGTGCCAGCAGCCAATTCGGGACAGGGAGGGGAACTGAAGCTTTCTTT.

This clone was counted only a few times. CDR3 bases: TGTGCCATCAGTGGAGCAGGGGGGCACACTGAAGCTTTCTTT. It translates to CAISGAGGHTEAFF. The chain joins TRBV10-3 to TRBJ1-1; TRBD1 matches 7 bases. The junction had 5 bases not matched to a gene; V was cut back by 4 bases and J by 3 bases. Looked up from germline, CDR1 is ENHRY and CDR2 is SYGVKD. The CDR3 runs 14 residues.

This chain connects TRBV9 to TRBJ2-7, with D possibly being TRBD2 (6 bases). V was shortened by 4 bases and J by 1 base, with 12 bases between the two germline ends. Germline CDR1 is SGDLS and CDR2 is YYNGEE. The CDR3 sequence is 14 residues long. This CDR3 is CASSPWGLSYEQYF. In DNA form, the CDR3 reads TGTGCCAGCAGCCCTTGGGGACTTTCCTACGAGCAGTACTTC.

This chain links TRBV10-1 with TRBJ1-1; 7 nucleotides agree with TRBD1. The trim removed 5 bases at V and 6 bases at J, leaving 9 bases unmatched. This CDR3 region has 14 residues. Germline V CDR1 and CDR2: WNHNN, SYGVQD (reference sequence). DNA of the CDR3: TGCGCCAGCAGTCCCGTAACAGGGGTCTCTGAAGCTTTCTTT. It yields the protein CASSPVTGVSEAFF.

This sequence joins TRBV7-8 and TRBJ1-2, with D unclear. The V end was cut by 6 bases, the J end by 0 bases, with 8 bases between. CDR3 length equals 13 residues. The germline V gene encodes CDR1 SGHVS and CDR2 FQNEAQ. CDR3 amino acids: CASSPDTNYGYTF. The CDR3 DNA follows: TGTGCCAGCAGTCCCGACACTAACTATGGCTACACCTTC.

This clone was seen more than once but under ten times. The chain links TRBV30 to TRBJ1-2; TRBD1 might be the D (6 bases). This CDR3 has 12 residues. From germline, CDR1 is GTSNPN and CDR2 SVGIG (reference sequence). Trimming shortened V by 4 bases and J by 8 bases, and 14 bases separated the two germline ends. The CDR3: CAWTTGGLGYTF. DNA of the CDR3: TGTGCCTGGACGACAGGAGGCCTGGGCTACACCTTC.

The chain employs TRBV11-2 and TRBJ2-7; TRBD1 aligns across 9 bases. CDR3 size: 15 residues. CDR1 and CDR2 from the germline V gene are SGHAT and FQNNGV. The V and J ends lost 5 bases and 4 bases, in that order; junction bases with no gene match: 9. CDR3 coding DNA: TGTGCCAGCAGCCCGGGACAGGGTGGAAAGTACGAGCAGTACTTC. Translation gives CASSPGQGGKYEQYF.

The chain carries TRBV11-2 and TRBJ2-5; TRBD1 matches at 10 bases. The CDR3 sequence is 16 residues long. Germline V gene lookup returns CDR1 SGHAT and CDR2 FQNNGV. The V gene end was trimmed by 4 bases and the J gene end by 3 bases; junction bases not matched to a gene: 8. Here the CDR3 DNA reads TGTGCCAGCAGCTCATACGCCGGGACAGGGGAAGAGACCCAGTACTTC. It codes for CASSSYAGTGEETQYF.

This clone came up a few times. This sequence joins TRBV5-1 and TRBJ2-6; D possibly corresponds to TRBD2 (5 bases). CDR3 size: 18 residues. Germline CDR1 and CDR2: SGHRS and YFSETQ. The V and J ends lost 1 base and 0 bases respectively, with 14 bases between them. The CDR3 loop is CASSLRSDGSSGANVLTF. The CDR3 nucleotides read TGCGCCAGCAGCTTGCGTAGCGACGGAAGCTCTGGGGCCAACGTCCTGACTTTC.

This clone was detected only a few times. The chain is built from TRBV6-5 and TRBJ2-5, with 11 nucleotides matching TRBD2. J lost 3 bases, V lost 6 bases, and 0 bases had no gene match. This CDR3 comprises 13 residues. Per the germline V gene, CDR1 is MNHEY and CDR2 is SVGAGI. CDR3 sequence (DNA): TGTGCCAGCAGGGGACTAGCGGAAGAGACCCAGTACTTC. It yields the protein CASRGLAEETQYF.

J is TRBJ2-5 and V is TRBV15, with 7 bases that match TRBD1. The CDR3 spans 17 residues. CDR1 and CDR2 (germline): LNHNV, YYDKDF (reference sequence). Trimming took 2 bases from V and 0 from J; bases not matched to a gene: 9. CDR3 coding DNA: TGTGCCACCAGCAGAACTTCCACAGGGGTGTACCAAGAGACCCAGTACTTC. Its translation: CATSRTSTGVYQETQYF.